This T cell receptor beta chain was documented in a study of cytomegalovirus exposure and HLA in healthy donors. The PCR made use of 60 Vbeta and 13 Jbeta primers. In the source study's methods: A later analysis tallied about 80 million unique TCR beta chains, 9.5 million to 14 million of them shared. TCRdb's table, derived via immunoSEQ multiplex PCR, lists solely in-frame clones and lacks some. Clone size and V and J calls were adopted from that table, with D and trimming inferred from the DNA. The profile shows 150,000 to 200,000 clones, approximately 84% of them singletons. About this clone: Its specificity is not known.

The donors comprised healthy bone marrow donors. The CDR3 contains 15 residues. Trimming left V 4 bases short and J 0 bases short, with 13 bases between. Per germline, CDR1 MNHEY and CDR2 SMNVEV (reference sequence). Study-level findings and limits: Diagnosis of cytomegalovirus status made by the classifier reportedly showed high specificity and sensitivity. The study flagged roughly 150 TCR beta chains as cytomegalovirus-associated.

V gene TRBV27 combines with J gene TRBJ2-7, with D tentatively TRBD2 (6 bases). The source is a woman aged 25 to 39 in good health and CMV-seropositive. The material sequenced was PBMCs. The chain's CDR3 is CASSWGRGSSYEQYF. The CDR3 DNA is TGTGCCAGCAGTTGGGGACGGGGGAGCTCCTACGAGCAGTACTTC.